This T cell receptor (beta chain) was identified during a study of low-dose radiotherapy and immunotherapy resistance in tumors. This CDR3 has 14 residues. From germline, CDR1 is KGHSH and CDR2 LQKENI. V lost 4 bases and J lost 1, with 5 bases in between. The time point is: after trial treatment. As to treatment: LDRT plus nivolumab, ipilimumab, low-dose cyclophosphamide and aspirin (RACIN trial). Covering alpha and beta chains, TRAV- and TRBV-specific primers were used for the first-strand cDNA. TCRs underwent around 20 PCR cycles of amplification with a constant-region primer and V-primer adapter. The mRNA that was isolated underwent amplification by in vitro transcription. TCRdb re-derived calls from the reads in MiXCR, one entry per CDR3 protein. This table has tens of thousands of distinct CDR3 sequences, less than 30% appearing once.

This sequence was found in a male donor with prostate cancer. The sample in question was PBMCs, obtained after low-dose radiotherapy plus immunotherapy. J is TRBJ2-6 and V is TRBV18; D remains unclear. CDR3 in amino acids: CASSLDSGANVLTF. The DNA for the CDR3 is TGTGCCAGCTCACTAGATTCTGGGGCCAACGTCCTGACTTTC.